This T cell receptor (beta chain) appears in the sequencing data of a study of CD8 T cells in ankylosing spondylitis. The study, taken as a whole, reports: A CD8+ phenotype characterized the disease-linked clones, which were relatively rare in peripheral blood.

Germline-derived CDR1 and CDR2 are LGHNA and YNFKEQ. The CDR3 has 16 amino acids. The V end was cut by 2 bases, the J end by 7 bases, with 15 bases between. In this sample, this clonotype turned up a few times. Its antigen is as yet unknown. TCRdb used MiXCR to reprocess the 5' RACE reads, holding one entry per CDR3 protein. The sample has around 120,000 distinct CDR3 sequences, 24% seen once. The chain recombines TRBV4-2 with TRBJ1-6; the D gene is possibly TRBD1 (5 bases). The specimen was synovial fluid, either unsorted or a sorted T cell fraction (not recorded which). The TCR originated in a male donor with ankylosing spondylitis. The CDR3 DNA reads TGTGCCAGCAGCCAAAAATCGGGGGTCTCCAATTCACCCCTCCACTTT. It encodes CASSQKSGVSNSPLHF.